Only a few counts were recorded for the clone carrying this TCR beta chain. A Clinical Activity Score of at least 3, a NOSPECS grade of at least 4 and a duration under 3 months were recorded in the ophthalmopathy patients. Patients having uncontrolled infection, another autoimmune disease, pregnancy or lactation were not included. PBMCs came from more than 9 ml fresh peripheral blood. This record comes from a study of T cells in Graves' hyperthyroidism and ophthalmopathy. Study as a whole: Peripheral blood was acquired at first diagnosis, ahead of any therapy whatsoever.

The CDR3 sequence is 13 residues long. CDR1 is DFQATT, CDR2 SNEGSKA, per germline (reference sequence). The V gene lost 6 bases and the J gene lost 3 bases, with 14 bases spanning the gap. Template material for amplifying TCR beta CDR3 regions consisted of RNA transcripts. First-round RT-PCR with HTBI primers amplified the TCR CDR3 region. TCRdb analysed the multiplex PCR reads with MiXCR anew, one entry per CDR3 protein. The sample shows around 570,000 distinct CDR3 sequences, just under 20% of them seen only once. This chain links TRBV20-1 with TRBJ1-2, with D maybe TRBD1 (5 bases). Sequencing input: blood. The TCR sequence derives from a man aged 35 to 55 with Graves' ophthalmopathy. This CDR3 reads CSASPQGDYGYTF. The CDR3 coding sequence is TGCAGTGCCTCCCCCCAGGGAGACTATGGCTACACCTTC.